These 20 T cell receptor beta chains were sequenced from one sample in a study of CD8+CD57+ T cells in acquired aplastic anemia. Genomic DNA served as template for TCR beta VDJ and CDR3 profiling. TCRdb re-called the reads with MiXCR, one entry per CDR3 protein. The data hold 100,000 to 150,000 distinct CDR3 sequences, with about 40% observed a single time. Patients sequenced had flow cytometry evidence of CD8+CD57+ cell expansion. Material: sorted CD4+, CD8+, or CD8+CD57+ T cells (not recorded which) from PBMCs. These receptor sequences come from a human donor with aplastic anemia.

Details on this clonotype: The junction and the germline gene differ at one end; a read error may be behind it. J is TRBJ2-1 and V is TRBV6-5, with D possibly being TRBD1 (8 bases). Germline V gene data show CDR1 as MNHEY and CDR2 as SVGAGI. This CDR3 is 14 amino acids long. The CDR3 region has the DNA TGTGCCACCAGTTACAGGGGGGGGGGGGATGAGCAGTTCTTC. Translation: CATSYRGGGDEQFF.

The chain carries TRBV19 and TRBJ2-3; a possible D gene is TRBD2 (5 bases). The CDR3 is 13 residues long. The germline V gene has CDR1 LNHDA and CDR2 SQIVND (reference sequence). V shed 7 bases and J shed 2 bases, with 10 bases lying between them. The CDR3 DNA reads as TGTGCCAGTATGAGGGTCCCCACAGATACGCAGTATTTT. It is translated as CASMRVPTDTQYF. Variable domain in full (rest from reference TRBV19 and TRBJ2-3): DGGITQSPKYLFRKEGQNVTLSCEQNLNHDAMYWYRQDPGQGLRLIYYSQIVNDFQKGDIAEGYSVSREKKESFPLTVTSAQKNPTAFYLCASMRVPTDTQYFGPGTRLTVL.

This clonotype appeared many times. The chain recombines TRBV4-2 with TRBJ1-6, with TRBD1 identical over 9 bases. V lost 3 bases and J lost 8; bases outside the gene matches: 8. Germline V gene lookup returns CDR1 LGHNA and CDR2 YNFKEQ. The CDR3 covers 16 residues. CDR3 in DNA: TGTGCCAGCAGCCAGGGACAGGGTTTATCCGATTCACCCCTCCACTTT. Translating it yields CASSQGQGLSDSPLHF.

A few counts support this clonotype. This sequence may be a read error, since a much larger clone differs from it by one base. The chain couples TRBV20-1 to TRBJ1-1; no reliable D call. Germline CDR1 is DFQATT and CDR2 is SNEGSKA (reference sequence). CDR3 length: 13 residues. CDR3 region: CSASIGQNTEALF. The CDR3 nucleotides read TGCAGTGCTAGTATTGGGCAGAACACTGAAGCTCTCTTT.

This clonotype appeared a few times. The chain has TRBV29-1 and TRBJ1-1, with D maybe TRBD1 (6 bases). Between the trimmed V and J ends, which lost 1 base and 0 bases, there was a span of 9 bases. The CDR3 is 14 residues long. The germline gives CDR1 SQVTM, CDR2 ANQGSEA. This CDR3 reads CSVEGGHMNTEAFF. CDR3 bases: TGCAGCGTTGAAGGGGGACACATGAACACTGAAGCTTTCTTT.

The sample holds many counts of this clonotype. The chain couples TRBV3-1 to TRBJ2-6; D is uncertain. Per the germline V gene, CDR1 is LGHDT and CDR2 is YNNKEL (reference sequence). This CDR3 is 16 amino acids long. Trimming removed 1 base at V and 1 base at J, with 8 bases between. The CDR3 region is CASSQGTVSGANVLTF. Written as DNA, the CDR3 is TGTGCCAGCAGCCAAGGTACTGTATCTGGGGCCAACGTCCTGACTTTC. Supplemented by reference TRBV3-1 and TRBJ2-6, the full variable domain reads DTAVSQTPKYLVTQMGNDKSIKCEQNLGHDTMYWYKQDSKKFLKIMFSYNNKELIINETVPNRFSPKSPDKAHLNLHINSLELGDSAVYFCASSQGTVSGANVLTFGAGSRLTVL.

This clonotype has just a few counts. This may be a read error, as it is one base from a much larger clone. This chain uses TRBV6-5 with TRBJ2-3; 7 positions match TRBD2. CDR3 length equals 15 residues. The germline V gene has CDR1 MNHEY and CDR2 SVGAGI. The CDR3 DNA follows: TGTGCCAACAGTTACCGCGGGGGAAGCACAGATACGCAGTATTTT. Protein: CANSYRGGSTDTQYF.

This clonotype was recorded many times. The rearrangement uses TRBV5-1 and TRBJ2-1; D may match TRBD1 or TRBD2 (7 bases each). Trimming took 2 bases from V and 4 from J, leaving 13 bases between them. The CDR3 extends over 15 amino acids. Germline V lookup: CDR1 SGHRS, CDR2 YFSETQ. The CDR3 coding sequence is TGCGCCAGCAGCTTTCAGGGGGGGGTATACAATGAGCAGTTCTTC. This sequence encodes CASSFQGGVYNEQFF. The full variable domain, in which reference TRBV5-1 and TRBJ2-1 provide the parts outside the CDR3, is KAGVTQTPRYLIKTRGQQVTLSCSPISGHRSVSWYQQTPGQGLQFLFEYFSETQRNKGNFPGRFSGRQFSNSRSEMNVSTLELGDSALYLCASSFQGGVYNEQFFGPGTRLTVL.

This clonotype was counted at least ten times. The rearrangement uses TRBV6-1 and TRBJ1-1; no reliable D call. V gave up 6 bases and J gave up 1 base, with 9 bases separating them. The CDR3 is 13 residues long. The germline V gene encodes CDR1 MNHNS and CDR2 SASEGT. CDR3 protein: CASSRPTNTEAFF. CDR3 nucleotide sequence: TGTGCCAGCAGCAGACCAACGAACACTGAAGCTTTCTTT.

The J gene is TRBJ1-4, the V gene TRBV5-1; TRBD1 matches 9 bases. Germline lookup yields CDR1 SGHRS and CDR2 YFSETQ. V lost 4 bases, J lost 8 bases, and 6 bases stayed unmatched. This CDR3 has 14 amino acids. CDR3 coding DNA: TGCGCCAGCAGCAGGGGACAGGGAAGGGAAAAACTGTTTTTT. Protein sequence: CASSRGQGREKLFF.

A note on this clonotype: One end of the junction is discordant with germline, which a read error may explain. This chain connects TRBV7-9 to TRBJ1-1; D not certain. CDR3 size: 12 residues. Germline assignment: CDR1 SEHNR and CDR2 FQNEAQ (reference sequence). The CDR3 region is CASSSRSTEAFF. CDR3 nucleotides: TGTGCTAGCAGCTCGAGATCGACTGAAGCTTTCTTT.

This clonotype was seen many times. The DNA for the CDR3 is TGCGCCAGCAGCCTAGACAGGGTTGGAGAAAAACTGTTTTTT. Translated, it gives CASSLDRVGEKLFF. The rearrangement joins TRBV4-1 to TRBJ1-4; 7 bases line up with TRBD1. The J segment lost 8 bases and the V segment lost 4 bases, leaving 7 bases of the junction unmatched. The V gene's germline CDR1 is MGHRA and CDR2 YSYEKL. This CDR3 has 14 residues.

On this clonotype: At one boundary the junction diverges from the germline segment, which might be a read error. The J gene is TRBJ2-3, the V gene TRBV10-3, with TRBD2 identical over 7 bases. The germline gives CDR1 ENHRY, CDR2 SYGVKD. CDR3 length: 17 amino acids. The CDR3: CAISESEDGGSTDMQYF. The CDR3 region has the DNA TGTGCCATCAGCGAGTCGGAGGACGGGGGGTCGACAGATATGCAGTATTTT.

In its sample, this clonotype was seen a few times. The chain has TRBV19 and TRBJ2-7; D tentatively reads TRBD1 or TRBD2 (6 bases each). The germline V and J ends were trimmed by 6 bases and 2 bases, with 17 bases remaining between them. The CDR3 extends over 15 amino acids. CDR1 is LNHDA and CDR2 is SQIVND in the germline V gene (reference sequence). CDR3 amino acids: CASSDGRGGTYEQYF. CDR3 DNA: TGTGCCAGTAGCGACGGCAGGGGCGGGACCTACGAGCAGTACTTC.

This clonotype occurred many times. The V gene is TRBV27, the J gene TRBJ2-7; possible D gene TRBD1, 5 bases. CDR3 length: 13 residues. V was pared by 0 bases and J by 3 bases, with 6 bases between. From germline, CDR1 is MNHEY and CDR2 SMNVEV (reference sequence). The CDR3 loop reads CASSLSDIYEQYV. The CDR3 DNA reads TGTGCCAGCAGTTTATCGGACATCTACGAGCAGTACGTC.

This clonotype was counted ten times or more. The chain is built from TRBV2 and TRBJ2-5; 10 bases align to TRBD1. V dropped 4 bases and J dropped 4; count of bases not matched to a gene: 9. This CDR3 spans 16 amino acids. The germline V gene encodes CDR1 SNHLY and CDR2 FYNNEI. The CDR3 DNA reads TGTGCCAGCAGTGGCAACGACAGGGGGCGGGGAGAGACCCAGTACTTC. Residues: CASSGNDRGRGETQYF.

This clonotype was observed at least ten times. CDR3 nucleotide sequence: TGTGCCAGCAGCTTAGCGAGGAAAAGGTATGAGCAGTTCTTC. It specifies CASSLARKRYEQFF. V gene TRBV7-9 combines with J gene TRBJ2-1; no clear D gene. The CDR3 has 14 amino acids. The V and J ends lost 0 bases and 8 bases respectively, with 11 bases between them. Germline loops: CDR1 SEHNR, CDR2 FQNEAQ (reference sequence).

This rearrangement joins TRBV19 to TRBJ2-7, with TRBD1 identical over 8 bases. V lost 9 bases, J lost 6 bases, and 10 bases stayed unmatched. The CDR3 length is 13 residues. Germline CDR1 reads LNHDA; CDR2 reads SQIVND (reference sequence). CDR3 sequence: CASRQGILSEQYF. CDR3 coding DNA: TGTGCCAGCCGACAGGGGATATTGAGCGAGCAGTACTTC.

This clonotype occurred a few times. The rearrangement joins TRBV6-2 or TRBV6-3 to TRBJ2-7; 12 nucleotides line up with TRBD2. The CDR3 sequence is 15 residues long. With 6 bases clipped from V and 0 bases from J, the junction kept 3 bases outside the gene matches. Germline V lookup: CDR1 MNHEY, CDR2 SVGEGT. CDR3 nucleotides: TGTGCCAGCAGAAGGACTAGCGGGGACTCCTACGAGCAGTACTTC. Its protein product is CASRRTSGDSYEQYF.

The CDR3 loop is CASSVGQGNGYTF. CDR3 bases: TGCGCCAGCAGCGTCGGACAGGGGAATGGCTACACCTTC. J is TRBJ1-2 and V is TRBV5-1; TRBD1 matches at 9 bases. CDR1 and CDR2 from the germline V gene are SGHRS and YFSETQ. V gave up 4 bases and J gave up 6 bases; unmatched junction bases: 4. CDR3 length: 13 residues. The entire variable domain, with the rest obtained from reference TRBV5-1 and TRBJ1-2, is as follows: KAGVTQTPRYLIKTRGQQVTLSCSPISGHRSVSWYQQTPGQGLQFLFEYFSETQRNKGNFPGRFSGRQFSNSRSEMNVSTLELGDSALYLCASSVGQGNGYTFGSGTRLTVV.